The present TCR beta chain was sequenced within a study of radiation and T cells in renal cell carcinoma. The CDR3 has 14 amino acids. After removal of 2 bases from V and 1 base from J, the junction contained 2 bases not matched to a gene. Germline V gene lookup returns CDR1 SQVTM and CDR2 ANQGSEA. Time point reported: blood 4 weeks post-SBRT, at nephrectomy. Treatment described: 15 Gy SBRT to primary tumor, nephrectomy 4 weeks later. Generated by immunoSEQ multiplex PCR, the TCRdb table keeps only in-frame clones and is missing some. The sample shows 140,000 or so clones, 86% of them seen only once. This rearrangement joins TRBV29-1 to TRBJ2-7; 10 bases agree with TRBD1. The receptor comes from a woman between 45 and 65 years old with renal cell carcinoma. The material was blood, obtained from a patient whose treatment included radiotherapy and nephrectomy. Here the CDR3 reads CSVERTGGSYEQYF. CDR3 nucleotides: TGCAGCGTTGAAAGGACAGGGGGATCCTACGAGCAGTACTTC.